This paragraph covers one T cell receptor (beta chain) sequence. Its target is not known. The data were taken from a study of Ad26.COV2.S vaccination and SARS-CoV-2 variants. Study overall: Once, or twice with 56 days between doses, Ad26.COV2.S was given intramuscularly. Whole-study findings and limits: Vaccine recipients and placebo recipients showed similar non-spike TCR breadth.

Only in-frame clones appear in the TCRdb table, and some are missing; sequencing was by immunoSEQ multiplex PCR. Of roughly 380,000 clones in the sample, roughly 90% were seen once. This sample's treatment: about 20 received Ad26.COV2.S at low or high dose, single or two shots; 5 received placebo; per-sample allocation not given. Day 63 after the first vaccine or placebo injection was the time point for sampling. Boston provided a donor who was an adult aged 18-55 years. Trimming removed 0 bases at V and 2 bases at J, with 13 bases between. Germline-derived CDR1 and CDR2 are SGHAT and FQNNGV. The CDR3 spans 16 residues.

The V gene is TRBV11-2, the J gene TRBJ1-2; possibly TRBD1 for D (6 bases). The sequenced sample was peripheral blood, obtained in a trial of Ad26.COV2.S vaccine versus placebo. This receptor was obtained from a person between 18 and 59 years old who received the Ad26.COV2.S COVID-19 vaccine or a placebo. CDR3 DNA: TGTGCCAGCAGCTTAGATCTAGGGGGGCTGAACTATGGCTACACCTTC. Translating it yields CASSLDLGGLNYGYTF. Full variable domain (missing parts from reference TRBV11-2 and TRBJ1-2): EAGVAQSPRYKIIEKRQSVAFWCNPISGHATLYWYQQILGQGPKLLIQFQNNGVVDDSQLPKDRFSAERLKGVDSTLKIQPAKLEDSAVYLCASSLDLGGLNYGYTFGSGTRLTVV.